This entry concerns a single T cell receptor beta chain. The entry originates in a study of blood T cell repertoires in COVID-19. Across the whole study: Acute and convalescent COVID-19 specimens originated in the United States, Italy and Spain.

Deletions cut 4 bases from V and 2 bases from J, with 10 bases between. Germline loops: CDR1 LGHNA, CDR2 YNFKEQ. The CDR3 length is 14 residues. This table comes from immunoSEQ multiplex PCR, and its TCRdb copy is limited to in-frame clones, with some not included. This repertoire shows some 240,000 clones, about four fifths found once; its top ten account for 1.5% to 1.7%. The receptor comes from a woman aged 40 to 50 who had recovered from COVID-19. The sequenced sample was peripheral blood. The chain links TRBV4-2 to TRBJ2-3; TRBD2 might be the D (6 bases). CDR3 in amino acids: CASSLRTNTDTQYF. The DNA of the CDR3 is TGTGCCAGCAGCCTTAGGACTAACACAGATACGCAGTATTTT.